The 28 T cell receptor beta chains in this list originate from one sample, sequenced in a study of cytomegalovirus exposure and HLA in healthy donors. The primer mix had 60 Vbeta and 13 Jbeta primers. Measured with immunoSEQ multiplex PCR; TCRdb has only the in-frame clones, and not every one. The sample records about 200,000 clones, 82% being singletons. The sample consisted of PBMCs. The receptors originated from a boy aged 2 to 10 in good health and CMV-seronegative.

Written as DNA, the CDR3 is TGTGCCATCAGTGAGACTAGCAACGATGAGCAGTTCTTC. Translation: CAISETSNDEQFF. This chain connects TRBV10-3 to TRBJ2-1, with D possibly TRBD2 on 6 matching bases. Germline V gene sequence: CDR1 ENHRY, CDR2 SYGVKD. The CDR3 extends over 13 amino acids. Trimming removed 2 bases at V and 8 bases at J, with 10 bases between.

J is TRBJ2-1 and V is TRBV6-1, with 11 positions matching TRBD1. Unmatched junction bases numbered 5, after V lost 6 bases and J lost 7 bases. Per germline, CDR1 MNHNS and CDR2 SASEGT. This CDR3 has 14 amino acids. CDR3 loop: CASRRTGGGNEQFF. CDR3 coding DNA: TGTGCCAGCAGGAGGACAGGGGGCGGGAATGAGCAGTTCTTC.

This clone was detected a few times. The V gene is TRBV6-6, the J gene TRBJ1-1; no clear D gene. Trimming took 3 bases from V and 7 from J, leaving 6 bases between them. CDR3 length: 11 residues. CDR1 and CDR2 (germline): MNHNY, SVGAGI (reference sequence). In DNA, the CDR3 is TGTGCCAGCAGTTATCCGGGTGAAGCTTTCTTT. Its protein product is CASSYPGEAFF.

The V gene is TRBV2, the J gene TRBJ2-1; D is unresolved. Trimming removed 5 bases from V and 6 bases from J, with 5 bases in between. CDR1 and CDR2 from the germline V gene are SNHLY and FYNNEI. The CDR3 extends over 11 amino acids. The CDR3 protein is CASSFVNEQFF. For the CDR3, the DNA is TGTGCCAGCAGTTTCGTCAATGAGCAGTTCTTC.

This chain uses TRBV9 with TRBJ1-4, with D unresolved. Trimming stripped 0 bases from V and 3 bases from J, with 12 bases between. Germline lookup yields CDR1 SGDLS and CDR2 YYNGEE. The CDR3 has 16 residues. In nucleotides, the CDR3 is TGTGCCAGCAGCGTAGGGCAGTTCGAACCTAATGAAAAACTGTTTTTT. This sequence encodes CASSVGQFEPNEKLFF.

A word on this clone: A junction boundary mismatches the germline segment, possibly from a read error. The chain has TRBV7-9 and TRBJ1-2; 7 bases are shared with TRBD1. Germline CDR1 is SEHNR and CDR2 is FQNEAQ (reference sequence). This CDR3 spans 17 amino acids. The DNA of the CDR3 is TGTTCCAGCAGCCCCCTTGGCGGACAGGTGATGTACTATGGCTACACCTTC. It is translated as CSSSPLGGQVMYYGYTF.

The V call is TRBV5-1, the J call TRBJ2-7; no clear D. The V end was cut by 0 bases, the J end by 0 bases, with 13 bases between. Germline values: CDR1 SGHRS, CDR2 YFSETQ. The CDR3 is 16 residues long. The CDR3 bases are TGCGCCAGCAGCTTGGTTCCGCTGGGCACCTCCTACGAGCAGTACTTC. Translation gives CASSLVPLGTSYEQYF. Combining the CDR3 with reference TRBV5-1 and TRBJ2-7 gives the whole variable domain KAGVTQTPRYLIKTRGQQVTLSCSPISGHRSVSWYQQTPGQGLQFLFEYFSETQRNKGNFPGRFSGRQFSNSRSEMNVSTLELGDSALYLCASSLVPLGTSYEQYFGPGTRLTVT.

In this sample, this clone turned up once. At one end the junction does not follow the germline gene, possibly because of a read error. V is TRBV4-2 and J is TRBJ2-1; a weak D match, TRBD1 (6 bases). This CDR3 has 17 residues. Germline CDR1 reads LGHNA; CDR2 reads YNFKEQ. The CDR3 sequence: CASATPGDLQGYSEQFF. The CDR3 DNA is TGTGCCAGCGCCACCCCAGGGGACCTACAGGGTTACAGTGAGCAGTTCTTC.

The chain uses TRBV6-1 and TRBJ1-1; possibly TRBD1 for D (6 bases). V was pared by 5 bases and J by 1 base, with 14 bases between. There are 15 residues in the CDR3. CDR1 MNHNS and CDR2 SASEGT come from the germline V gene. The CDR3: CASSKGGAENTEAFF. The CDR3 nucleotides read TGTGCCAGCAGTAAAGGGGGAGCAGAGAACACTGAAGCTTTCTTT.

This clone appeared a single time. CDR3 amino acids: CASSTRTGGRGSPLHF. As DNA, the CDR3 is TGTGCCAGCAGCACCCGGACCGGCGGGCGTGGTTCACCCCTCCACTTT. This chain connects TRBV7-8 to TRBJ1-6, with D uncertain. Germline V CDR1 and CDR2: SGHVS, FQNEAQ. This CDR3 is 16 amino acids long. V was pared by 5 bases and J by 9 bases, with 20 bases between.

Here the CDR3 reads CASSLTHRAQVAFF. DNA for the CDR3: TGTGCCAGCAGCTTAACCCACAGGGCGCAGGTAGCTTTCTTT. This sequence joins TRBV7-2 and TRBJ1-1, with TRBD1 as a possible D gene (6 bases). V was pared by 2 bases and J by 10 bases, with 17 bases between. CDR1 and CDR2 from the germline V gene are SGHTA and FQGNSA. The CDR3 loop spans 14 amino acids.

Comment on this clone: Additional DNA sequences in this sample encode the identical CDR3. The V and J genes are TRBV4-2 and TRBJ2-7; TRBD2 agrees at 13 bases. Unmatched junction bases numbered 2, after V lost 2 bases and J lost 4 bases. Per germline, CDR1 LGHNA and CDR2 YNFKEQ. This CDR3 spans 15 amino acids. CDR3 coding DNA: TGTGCCAGCAGCCAAACTAGCGGGGGGGCTTACGAGCAGTACTTC. It translates to CASSQTSGGAYEQYF.

The chain employs TRBV29-1 and TRBJ2-3; TRBD2 is a possible D gene (5 bases). CDR3 length: 13 residues. CDR1 SQVTM and CDR2 ANQGSEA come from the germline V gene. Trimming stripped 4 bases from V and 10 bases from J, with 18 bases between. CDR3 sequence: CSVGTLSPGAQYF. The CDR3 coding sequence is TGCAGCGTTGGTACCTTGTCCCCCGGGGCGCAGTATTTT.

J is TRBJ2-3 and V is TRBV25-1; D is uncertain. This CDR3 contains 10 residues. CDR1 is MGHDK and CDR2 is SYGVNS in the germline V gene. V gave up 4 bases and J gave up 7 bases, with 3 bases separating them. This CDR3 is CASSAYTQYF. In DNA form, the CDR3 reads TGTGCCAGCAGTGCGTATACGCAGTATTTT.

The chain combines TRBV5-1 with TRBJ1-4; TRBD1 matches at 11 bases. The CDR3 runs to 14 residues. V was clipped by 4 bases and J by 8 bases; unmatched bases: 4. Germline assignment: CDR1 SGHRS and CDR2 YFSETQ. CDR3: CASSHRDRGEKLFF. CDR3 nucleotide sequence: TGCGCCAGCAGCCACCGGGACAGGGGGGAAAAACTGTTTTTT. Complete variable domain (other parts from reference TRBV5-1 and TRBJ1-4): KAGVTQTPRYLIKTRGQQVTLSCSPISGHRSVSWYQQTPGQGLQFLFEYFSETQRNKGNFPGRFSGRQFSNSRSEMNVSTLELGDSALYLCASSHRDRGEKLFFGSGTQLSVL.

The J gene is TRBJ2-3, the V gene TRBV12-5; D call uncertain. Germline V lookup: CDR1 LGHNT, CDR2 FRNRAP. The CDR3 has 14 amino acids. Trimming shortened V by 1 base and J by 0 bases, and 5 bases separated the two germline ends. Written as DNA, the CDR3 is TGTGCTAGTGGTTTGGGGGCTAGCACAGATACGCAGTATTTT. Translated: CASGLGASTDTQYF.

The chain links TRBV5-6 to TRBJ1-4; 9 nucleotides align to TRBD1. This CDR3 contains 16 residues. Germline CDR1 is SGHDT and CDR2 is YYEEEE. Germline trimming cut 2 bases from V and 0 bases from J; bases unmatched to any gene: 2. Here the CDR3 reads CASSFRDRATNEKLFF. Written as DNA, the CDR3 is TGTGCCAGCAGCTTCCGGGACAGGGCAACTAATGAAAAACTGTTTTTT.

Concerning this clone itself: Different DNA sequences within this sample yield the same CDR3. The V call is TRBV5-6, the J call TRBJ1-5; D might be TRBD1 (6 bases). Looked up from germline, CDR1 is SGHDT and CDR2 is YYEEEE. Trimming removed 4 bases at V and 7 bases at J, with 12 bases between. This CDR3 is built from 13 residues. CDR3 sequence reads: CASSARTGQPQHF. The CDR3 DNA sequence: TGTGCCAGCAGCGCACGTACAGGGCAGCCCCAGCATTTT.

V usage is TRBV4-2 and J usage is TRBJ2-5, with 7 nucleotides matching TRBD2. This CDR3 comprises 16 residues. Germline-derived CDR1 and CDR2 are LGHNA and YNFKEQ. V shed 0 bases and J 4 bases; nucleotides not matched to a gene: 8. The CDR3 DNA sequence: TGTGCCAGCAGCCAAGACGGGGCCGGCGGGGGAGAGACCCAGTACTTC. Translating gives CASSQDGAGGGETQYF.

This chain links TRBV7-9 with TRBJ1-1; no definite D call. The CDR3 totals 13 residues. CDR1 and CDR2 (germline): SEHNR, FQNEAQ (reference sequence). The ends were cut back, 3 bases at V and 5 bases at J, with 10 bases in the middle. The CDR3 DNA is TGTGCCAGCAGCTTGGTGGCAGCGACTGAAGCTTTCTTT. It yields the protein CASSLVAATEAFF.

The chain's CDR3 is CASSRNIGQNTEAFF. CDR3 nucleotide sequence: TGCGCCAGCAGCCGCAATATAGGACAGAACACTGAAGCTTTCTTT. J is TRBJ1-1 and V is TRBV5-1, with a possible D match to TRBD1 (5 bases). V shed 4 bases and J shed 1 base, with 14 bases lying between them. The CDR3 has 15 residues. Germline values: CDR1 SGHRS, CDR2 YFSETQ.

V usage is TRBV11-2 and J usage is TRBJ2-7; TRBD2 agrees at 7 bases. The V gene end was trimmed by 3 bases and the J gene end by 5 bases; junction bases not matched to a gene: 10. CDR1 SGHAT and CDR2 FQNNGV come from the germline V gene. There are 15 residues in the CDR3. CDR3 nucleotides: TGTGCCAGCAGCTTGTTTCGGGGACTAAATCACGAGCAGTACTTC. Residues: CASSLFRGLNHEQYF.

In this sample, this clone turned up a few times. The rearrangement links TRBV21-1 to TRBJ1-4; the table calls TRBD1, which could not be checked here. TRBV21-1 is a recognized pseudogene. This CDR3 has 15 residues. CDR3 nucleotides: TGTGCCAGCACCTTCGTTTACAGGGGTAATGAAAAACTGTTTTTT. Its protein product is CASTFVYRGNEKLFF.

CDR3 loop: CASSPGQANTEAFF. CDR3 sequence (DNA): TGTGCCAGCAGCCCTGGGCAGGCGAACACTGAAGCTTTCTTT. The J gene is TRBJ1-1, the V gene TRBV7-9; D ambiguous. The CDR3 totals 14 residues. CDR1 is SEHNR, CDR2 FQNEAQ, per germline (reference sequence). Between the trimmed V and J ends, which lost 5 bases and 1 base, there was a span of 11 bases.

The chain links TRBV5-4 to TRBJ2-5; possibly TRBD2 for D (5 bases). V lost 4 bases and J 4 bases, leaving 20 bases between the germline ends. The CDR3 is 16 amino acids. CDR1 and CDR2 (germline): SGHNT, YYREEE (reference sequence). CDR3 protein: CASSPEVALGGETQYF. For the CDR3, the DNA is TGTGCCAGCAGCCCCGAGGTGGCGCTAGGAGGAGAGACCCAGTACTTC.

The genes are TRBV4-1 and TRBJ2-6, with D tentatively TRBD1 (5 bases). This CDR3 comprises 15 residues. V lost 4 bases and J 3 bases, leaving 10 bases between the germline ends. Germline assignment: CDR1 MGHRA and CDR2 YSYEKL. As DNA, the CDR3 is TGCGCCAGCAGCCCTAGGGGCCATGGGGCCAACGTCCTGACTTTC. It is translated as CASSPRGHGANVLTF.

This chain uses TRBV2 with TRBJ1-1; D remains unclear. Between the trimmed V and J ends, which lost 2 bases and 4 bases, there was a span of 14 bases. CDR1 and CDR2 from the germline V gene are SNHLY and FYNNEI. CDR3 length: 15 residues. The CDR3 sequence is CASSEPLNSSTEAFF. For the CDR3, the DNA is TGTGCCAGCAGTGAACCTCTGAACTCTAGCACTGAAGCTTTCTTT.

The V gene is TRBV5-6, the J gene TRBJ2-3, with 10 positions matching TRBD2. V shed 0 bases, J shed 4 bases, and the junction held 5 bases outside the gene matches. Germline V CDR1 and CDR2: SGHDT, YYEEEE. The CDR3 loop spans 16 amino acids. The CDR3 DNA sequence: TGTGCCAGCAGCTTGGCTGGTAGCGGGGGGTCAGATACGCAGTATTTT. Translation gives CASSLAGSGGSDTQYF.